This TCR beta chain is from a study of T cell responses to AZD1222 COVID-19 vaccine. Study-wide results and caveats: Just five to seven people given AZD1222 tested seropositive at baseline. Recipients of two AZD1222 doses showed rising Spike-specific TCR breadth and depth. Spike-wide vaccine-associated CD4 TCRs dominated at 160-218 and 743-854.

Of note for this clone: The antigen is unknown.

The V end was cut by 8 bases, the J end by 4 bases, with 12 bases between. CDR1 MNHEY and CDR2 SVGAGI come from the germline V gene. The CDR3 is 13 amino acids. Libraries were prepared by immunoSEQ multiplex PCR; TCRdb keeps only in-frame clonotypes and omits some of them. The sample includes some 89,000 clones, roughly nine tenths of them seen just once. The material was peripheral blood, obtained on day 0 of AZD1222 vaccination. The sequence was collected from an adult in good health. The V and J genes are TRBV6-5 and TRBJ1-3, with D perhaps TRBD1 (5 bases). The CDR3 sequence: CASGDGRGNTIYF. As DNA, the CDR3 is TGTGCCAGCGGGGACGGGAGGGGAAACACCATATATTTT.